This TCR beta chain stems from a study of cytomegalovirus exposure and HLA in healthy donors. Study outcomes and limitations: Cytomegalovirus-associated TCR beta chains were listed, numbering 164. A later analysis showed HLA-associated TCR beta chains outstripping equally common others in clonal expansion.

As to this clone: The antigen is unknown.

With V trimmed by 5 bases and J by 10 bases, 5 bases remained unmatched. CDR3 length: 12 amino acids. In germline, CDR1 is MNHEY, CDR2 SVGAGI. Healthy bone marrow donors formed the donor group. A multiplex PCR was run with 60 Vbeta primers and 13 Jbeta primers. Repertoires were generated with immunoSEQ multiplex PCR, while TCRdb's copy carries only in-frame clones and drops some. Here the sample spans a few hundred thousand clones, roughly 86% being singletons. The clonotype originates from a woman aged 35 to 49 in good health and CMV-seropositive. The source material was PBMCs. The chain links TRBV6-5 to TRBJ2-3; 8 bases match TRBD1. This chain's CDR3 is CASSAPGQAQYF. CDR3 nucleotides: TGTGCCAGCAGTGCACCGGGACAGGCGCAGTATTTT.